This T cell receptor beta chain was sequenced in a study of T cells in Graves' hyperthyroidism and ophthalmopathy. Regarding the study as a whole: Blood shared most expanded thyroid clonotypes above 0.001.

The authors obtained PBMCs from 10 ml of fresh peripheral blood. The CDR3 extends over 15 amino acids. V was clipped by 0 bases and J by 4 bases, with 13 bases between them. The germline V gene has CDR1 SGDLS and CDR2 YYNGEE. This clonotype was counted ten times or more. The antigen is unknown. Amplified TCR beta CDR3 regions derived from RNA transcripts. The primer set for the first-round RT-PCR of the TCR CDR3 was HTBI. TCRdb re-analysed the multiplex PCR reads in MiXCR, keeping a single row per CDR3 protein. Among around 300,000 distinct CDR3 sequences, over 20% were seen once, and the ten largest hold 50% to 75%.

This TCR was sampled from a man in his thirties or forties with Graves' ophthalmopathy. Input material: blood. The chain links TRBV9 to TRBJ2-5, with D unclear. CDR3: CASSVGASARETQYF. The CDR3 DNA reads as TGTGCCAGCAGCGTAGGGGCCTCAGCGCGAGAGACCCAGTACTTC.